This T cell receptor (beta chain) was observed in a study of regulatory T cells in long-lasting Graves disease. As to time point: newly diagnosed GD, antithyroid drugs for less than 3 months. The authors made the TCR library using RNA they extracted from PBMCs. Germline-derived CDR1 and CDR2 are LNHNV and YYDKDF (reference sequence). Trimming left V 2 bases short and J 3 bases short, with 13 bases between. This CDR3 is built from 15 residues. In this sample, this clonotype turned up many times. Library construction for TCR beta used iRepertoire HTBI primers and Arm-PCR of CDR3 regions. TCRdb reprocessed the multiplex PCR reads via MiXCR and lists one record per CDR3 protein. Of under 300,000 distinct CDR3 sequences in the sample, about 17% were seen once. These data also featured in a second study, about T cells in Graves' hyperthyroidism and ophthalmopathy.

The origin of this receptor is a woman aged 30 to 39 with Graves disease. The starting material was peripheral blood mononuclear cells (PBMCs), obtained at new diagnosis, from a patient treated with antithyroid drugs. J is TRBJ2-5 and V is TRBV15; either TRBD1 or TRBD2 may supply D (5 bases each). The DNA of the CDR3 is TGTGCCACCAGCAGATTAGGGACGTATGAAGAGACCCAGTACTTC. Translating gives CATSRLGTYEETQYF.